What follows are 30 T cell receptor beta chains derived from one specimen sequenced in a study of T-cell reconstitution after alpha-beta-depleted transplantation in children. During its preparation, the TCRbeta library received unique molecular identifiers. TCRdb passed the PCR reads through MiXCR, listing each CDR3 protein once. In the table there are some 500,000 distinct CDR3 sequences, 18% of which are singletons. Specimen: PBMCs from the stem cell graft donor, collected from the stem cell graft. The origin of the receptors is a human donor who donated a stem cell graft to a child with acute lymphoblastic leukemia.

The chain links TRBV5-1 to TRBJ2-1, with TRBD2 identical over 10 bases. The germline V gene has CDR1 SGHRS and CDR2 YFSETQ. After removal of 0 bases from V and 2 bases from J, the junction contained 2 bases not matched to a gene. The CDR3 has 16 residues. CDR3 sequence: CASSLEREGPYNEQFF. CDR3 nucleotides: TGCGCCAGCAGCTTGGAGCGGGAGGGCCCCTACAATGAGCAGTTCTTC.

This clonotype was recorded a few times. The chain couples TRBV4-2 to TRBJ2-7; TRBD1 matches 7 bases. The CDR3 spans 15 residues. CDR1 is LGHNA, CDR2 YNFKEQ, per germline. Germline trimming cut 3 bases from V and 2 bases from J; bases unmatched to any gene: 7. The CDR3 DNA is TGTGCCAGCAGCCAGGCCCCCGGGACAGCCTACGAGCAGTACTTC. It is translated as CASSQAPGTAYEQYF.

The rearrangement joins TRBV10-3 to TRBJ2-1; possibly TRBD2 for D (6 bases). Germline CDR1 reads ENHRY; CDR2 reads SYGVKD. The V gene lost 2 bases and the J gene lost 0 bases, with 20 bases spanning the gap. The CDR3 runs to 19 residues. DNA of the CDR3: TGTGCCATCAGTGAGCTGCAGGGTAGGGCGGGGAGCTCCTACAATGAGCAGTTCTTC. Translating gives CAISELQGRAGSSYNEQFF.

The rearrangement uses TRBV5-1 and TRBJ1-2; D is possibly TRBD1 (6 bases). Germline V gives CDR1 SGHRS, CDR2 YFSETQ. The V end lost 2 bases, the J end lost 5 bases, and 19 bases lay between the germline ends. The CDR3 is 16 amino acids. The chain's CDR3 is CASSFGGVGVRYGYTF. In nucleotides, the CDR3 is TGCGCCAGCAGCTTCGGGGGCGTGGGGGTCCGGTATGGCTACACCTTC.

The rearrangement joins TRBV5-1 to TRBJ1-6; weak D call: TRBD1 (5 bases). V was clipped by 6 bases and J by 7 bases, with 20 bases between them. Germline V gene lookup returns CDR1 SGHRS and CDR2 YFSETQ. This CDR3 has 16 residues. This CDR3 reads CASTPSGTEGNSPLHF. CDR3 sequence (DNA): TGCGCCAGCACCCCATCGGGGACCGAGGGGAATTCACCCCTCCACTTT.

The genes are TRBV3-1 and TRBJ2-2; tentative D call: TRBD2 (6 bases). This CDR3 has 17 residues. Germline lookup yields CDR1 LGHDT and CDR2 YNNKEL (reference sequence). Trimming shortened V by 3 bases and J by 4 bases, and 18 bases separated the two germline ends. The CDR3 nucleotides read TGTGCCAGCAGCCATTCGAGTAAGGGACTCGTCACCGGGGAGCTGTTTTTT. Encoded protein: CASSHSSKGLVTGELFF.

V usage is TRBV5-1 and J usage is TRBJ2-2; TRBD2 matches 7 bases. Per germline, CDR1 SGHRS and CDR2 YFSETQ. The V and J ends lost 5 bases and 5 bases, in that order; junction bases with no gene match: 12. The CDR3 covers 16 residues. The CDR3 DNA reads TGCGCCAGCAGATCCGGACTAGAGAGTTTAACCGGGGAGCTGTTTTTT. Amino acid sequence: CASRSGLESLTGELFF.

In its sample, this clonotype was seen a few times. This chain links TRBV27 with TRBJ2-7; D is perhaps TRBD1 (5 bases). The CDR3 spans 14 residues. Germline V CDR1 and CDR2: MNHEY, SMNVEV (reference sequence). V was trimmed by 5 bases and J by 1 base, leaving 12 bases between them. The CDR3 is CASSPSDRSYEQYF. In DNA, the CDR3 is TGTGCCAGCAGTCCGAGCGACAGATCCTACGAGCAGTACTTC.

The V call is TRBV29-1, the J call TRBJ2-5, with 13 bases matching TRBD2. The V segment lost 4 bases and the J segment 2 bases; nucleotides outside the gene matches: 10. Germline assignment: CDR1 SQVTM and CDR2 ANQGSEA. The CDR3 is made up of 17 amino acids. The DNA for the CDR3 is TGCAGCGTTGGGGGGGGACTAGCGGGAAGATCACAAGAGACCCAGTACTTC. This sequence encodes CSVGGGLAGRSQETQYF. Combining the CDR3 with reference TRBV29-1 and TRBJ2-5 gives the whole variable domain SAVISQKPSRDICQRGTSLTIQCQVDSQVTMMFWYRQQPGQSLTLIATANQGSEATYESGFVIDKFPISRPNLTFSTLTVSNMSPEDSSIYLCSVGGGLAGRSQETQYFGPGTRLLVL.

This clonotype was observed a handful of times. The V call is TRBV10-3, the J call TRBJ1-2, with D hard to call. V dropped 7 bases and J dropped 6 bases, with 21 bases sitting between them. The CDR3 spans 15 residues. CDR1 and CDR2 from the germline V gene are ENHRY and SYGVKD. The CDR3 DNA reads as TGTGCCATCATTCTCGCCGACGGAGGGATCGATGGCTACACCTTC. Protein product: CAIILADGGIDGYTF.

This clonotype was detected only a few times. The J gene is TRBJ2-5, the V gene TRBV12-3 or TRBV12-4; 9 bases align to TRBD2. The CDR3 length is 15 residues. V was clipped by 9 bases and J by 3 bases; unmatched bases: 11. The CDR3 sequence is CASTEGLAEKETQYF. In DNA, the CDR3 is TGTGCCAGTACGGAGGGACTAGCAGAGAAAGAGACCCAGTACTTC.

The J gene is TRBJ2-1, the V gene TRBV11-2, with D perhaps matching TRBD2 (5 bases). The CDR3 is 17 amino acids. CDR1 SGHAT and CDR2 FQNNGV come from the germline V gene. The ends were cut back, 0 bases at V and 7 bases at J, with 19 bases in the middle. The CDR3 DNA is TGTGCCAGCAGCTTAGACCGAGGGATGTCGTCAGGAAATGAGCAGTTCTTC. Translating gives CASSLDRGMSSGNEQFF.

The chain has TRBV7-3 and TRBJ2-3; 12 nucleotides align to TRBD2. In germline, CDR1 is SGHTA, CDR2 FQGTGA. Unmatched junction bases numbered 7, after V lost 2 bases and J lost 4 bases. CDR3 length equals 17 residues. Here the CDR3 reads CASSLARLAGVPDTQYF. In nucleotides, the CDR3 is TGTGCCAGCAGCTTAGCCAGACTAGCGGGAGTGCCAGATACGCAGTATTTT.

At least ten counts were recorded for this clonotype. The chain links TRBV18 to TRBJ2-3; perhaps TRBD1 as D (6 bases). The CDR3 consists of 14 residues. Germline V gene lookup returns CDR1 KGHSH and CDR2 LQKENI. The V and J ends lost 2 bases and 1 base respectively, with 7 bases between them. The CDR3 reads CASSPSGGTDTQYF. CDR3 nucleotides: TGTGCCAGCTCACCATCAGGGGGCACAGATACGCAGTATTTT.

The rearrangement uses TRBV5-1 and TRBJ1-4, with D tentatively TRBD1 (6 bases). The V end was cut by 2 bases, the J end by 13 bases, with 24 bases between. The germline V gene encodes CDR1 SGHRS and CDR2 YFSETQ. The CDR3 spans 16 residues. CDR3 amino acids: CASSFFPWTADDGLFF. CDR3 sequence (DNA): TGCGCCAGCAGCTTTTTTCCTTGGACAGCCGATGATGGACTGTTTTTT.

This chain links TRBV27 with TRBJ2-7; the match to TRBD2 covers 10 bases. The CDR3 length is 15 residues. CDR1 and CDR2 (germline): MNHEY, SMNVEV (reference sequence). V shed 0 bases, J shed 2 bases, and the junction held 1 base outside the gene matches. CDR3 loop: CASSLSGLAAYEQYF. The CDR3 DNA reads as TGTGCCAGCAGTTTATCAGGACTAGCGGCCTACGAGCAGTACTTC.

V and J are TRBV2 and TRBJ1-1; 7 bases line up with TRBD1. V dropped 6 bases and J dropped 0; count of bases not matched to a gene: 4. The CDR3 length is 14 residues. Per the germline V gene, CDR1 is SNHLY and CDR2 is FYNNEI. The CDR3, as DNA: TGTGCCAGCAGCGGACAGGCGCTGAACACTGAAGCTTTCTTT. Its translation: CASSGQALNTEAFF.

The V and J genes are TRBV6-5 and TRBJ2-5, with TRBD1 matching over 8 bases. CDR1 and CDR2 from the germline V gene are MNHEY and SVGAGI. This CDR3 comprises 14 residues. J gave up 6 bases and V 4 bases, and 7 bases lay outside the gene matches. In nucleotides, the CDR3 is TGTGCCAGCAGTTCTACAGGGGGGTGGAAGACCCAGTACTTC. Translating gives CASSSTGGWKTQYF.

The V and J genes are TRBV4-1 and TRBJ2-7; either TRBD1 or TRBD2 may fit D (5 bases each). Trimming removed 3 bases from V and 3 bases from J, with 12 bases in between. This CDR3 contains 14 residues. From germline, CDR1 is MGHRA and CDR2 YSYEKL. The CDR3 is CASSQQGEGYEQYF. DNA of the CDR3: TGCGCCAGCAGCCAGCAGGGTGAGGGCTACGAGCAGTACTTC.

The gene calls are TRBV7-2 and TRBJ2-1, with D perhaps TRBD2 (6 bases). The CDR3 has 14 residues. Germline CDR1 SGHTA, CDR2 FQGNSA. V lost 4 bases and J lost 11, with 18 bases in between. The DNA of the CDR3 is TGTGCCAGCAGCTCCCAACTAGCTGGGGTTCAGCAGTTCTTC. Residues: CASSSQLAGVQQFF.

Only a few counts were recorded for this clonotype. The V gene is TRBV4-1, the J gene TRBJ1-1, with TRBD1 identical over 11 bases. Per germline, CDR1 MGHRA and CDR2 YSYEKL. This CDR3 contains 17 residues. Losses at the gene ends were 5 bases for V and 4 bases for J; bases not matched to a gene: 12. This CDR3 is CASSFRTGGVISTEAFF. Here the CDR3 DNA reads TGCGCCAGCAGCTTCCGGACAGGGGGCGTGATCTCCACTGAAGCTTTCTTT.

This clonotype came up many times. Written as DNA, the CDR3 is TGTGCCAGCAGAACTAGCGGGAGTTACAATGAGCAGTTCTTC. This sequence encodes CASRTSGSYNEQFF. The chain employs TRBV12-3 or TRBV12-4 and TRBJ2-1; 11 nucleotides align to TRBD2. With 6 bases clipped from V and 4 bases from J, the junction kept 2 bases outside the gene matches. CDR3 size: 14 residues.

Only a few counts were recorded for this clonotype. This rearrangement joins TRBV29-1 to TRBJ2-5, with TRBD1 identical over 8 bases. With V trimmed by 7 bases and J by 1 base, 5 bases remained unmatched. The CDR3 totals 13 residues. Germline lookup yields CDR1 SQVTM and CDR2 ANQGSEA. The DNA of the CDR3 is TGCAGCGCTCCGGACAGGGTCCAAGAGACCCAGTACTTC. It codes for CSAPDRVQETQYF.

In DNA form, the CDR3 reads TGTGCCAGTAGTAAGGGGCTGGCCTATGGCTACACCTTC. This sequence encodes CASSKGLAYGYTF. The gene calls are TRBV19 and TRBJ1-2; a possible D gene is TRBD1 (5 bases). The CDR3 contains 13 residues. Trimming shortened V by 4 bases and J by 4 bases, and 10 bases separated the two germline ends. Germline lookup yields CDR1 LNHDA and CDR2 SQIVND (reference sequence).

V usage is TRBV7-9 and J usage is TRBJ2-7, with D perhaps TRBD1 (5 bases). CDR3 length: 15 residues. Between the trimmed V and J ends, which lost 5 bases and 3 bases, there was a span of 17 bases. Germline assignment: CDR1 SEHNR and CDR2 FQNEAQ (reference sequence). The CDR3, as DNA: TGTGCCAGCAGCGTCCCAGGGTTCTCCAGCTACGAGCAGTACTTC. It encodes CASSVPGFSSYEQYF.

V gene TRBV19 combines with J gene TRBJ1-1; TRBD1 matches 9 bases. J gave up 6 bases and V 5 bases, and 10 bases lay outside the gene matches. Germline loops: CDR1 LNHDA, CDR2 SQIVND (reference sequence). CDR3 length: 15 amino acids. CDR3: CASSVNRGRAAEAFF. The DNA for the CDR3 is TGTGCCAGTAGTGTCAACAGGGGGCGAGCTGCTGAAGCTTTCTTT.

The J gene is TRBJ2-7, the V gene TRBV29-1; D is unclear. There are 12 residues in the CDR3. Germline CDR1 is SQVTM and CDR2 is ANQGSEA. The ends were cut back, 7 bases at V and 0 bases at J, with 10 bases in the middle. CDR3 amino acids: CSATEASYEQYF. The CDR3 DNA reads as TGCAGCGCTACTGAAGCCTCCTACGAGCAGTACTTC.

Only a few counts were recorded for this clonotype. The chain couples TRBV10-3 to TRBJ2-4; 9 nucleotides agree with TRBD1. The junction had 14 bases not matched to a gene; V was cut back by 3 bases and J by 5 bases. This CDR3 is 18 amino acids long. The germline gives CDR1 ENHRY, CDR2 SYGVKD. The CDR3 DNA reads as TGTGCCATCAGTGAATTAGTCAGGGACAGGGTTGGAGAAAACATTCAGTACTTC. It translates to CAISELVRDRVGENIQYF.

This clonotype was seen a handful of times. CDR3 bases: TGTGCCACCAGTGATTCTCGATCGGCGGCGCCCTACGAGCAGTACTTC. The encoded protein is CATSDSRSAAPYEQYF. This chain joins TRBV24-1 and TRBJ2-7; no firm D call. V lost 2 bases and J 2 bases, leaving 15 bases between the germline ends. Germline V gene lookup returns CDR1 KGHDR and CDR2 SFDVKD. The CDR3 sequence is 16 residues long.

This clonotype was observed a handful of times. The V gene is TRBV3-1, the J gene TRBJ1-2, with D perhaps TRBD1 (5 bases). This CDR3 has 12 amino acids. Trimming removed 6 bases from V and 4 bases from J, with 9 bases in between. Looked up from germline, CDR1 is LGHDT and CDR2 is YNNKEL (reference sequence). The CDR3 reads CASRDTSYGYTF. CDR3 in DNA: TGTGCCAGCAGGGACACAAGCTATGGCTACACCTTC.